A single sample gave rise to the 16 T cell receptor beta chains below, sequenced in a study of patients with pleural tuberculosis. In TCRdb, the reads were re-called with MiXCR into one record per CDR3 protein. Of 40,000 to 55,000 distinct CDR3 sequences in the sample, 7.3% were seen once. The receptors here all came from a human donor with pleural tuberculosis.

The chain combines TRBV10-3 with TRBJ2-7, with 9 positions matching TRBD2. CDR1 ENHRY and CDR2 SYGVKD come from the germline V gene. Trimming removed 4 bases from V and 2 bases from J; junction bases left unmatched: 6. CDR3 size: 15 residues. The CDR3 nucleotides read TGTGCCATCAGTGTAAATCTAGCGGGGACCTACGAGCAGTACTTC. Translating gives CAISVNLAGTYEQYF.

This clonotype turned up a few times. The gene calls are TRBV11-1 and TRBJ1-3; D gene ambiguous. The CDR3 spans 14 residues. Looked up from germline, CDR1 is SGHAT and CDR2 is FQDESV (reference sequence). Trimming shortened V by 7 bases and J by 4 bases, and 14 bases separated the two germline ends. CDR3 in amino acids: CASTPRERGNTIYF. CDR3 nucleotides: TGTGCCAGCACCCCCCGAGAGAGGGGAAACACCATATATTTT.

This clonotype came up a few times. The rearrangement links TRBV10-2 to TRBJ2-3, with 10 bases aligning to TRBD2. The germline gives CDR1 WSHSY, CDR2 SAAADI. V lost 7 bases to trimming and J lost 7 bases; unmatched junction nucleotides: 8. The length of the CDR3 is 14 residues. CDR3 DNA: TGCGCCAGCACCCCGACTAGCGGGCGCTATACGCAGTATTTT. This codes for CASTPTSGRYTQYF.

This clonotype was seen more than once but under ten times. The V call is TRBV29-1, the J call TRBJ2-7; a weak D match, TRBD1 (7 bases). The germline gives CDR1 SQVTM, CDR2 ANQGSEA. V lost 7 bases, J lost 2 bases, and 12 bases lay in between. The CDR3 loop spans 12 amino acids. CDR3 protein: CSGRGETYEQYF. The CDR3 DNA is TGCAGCGGCAGGGGGGAGACCTACGAGCAGTACTTC.

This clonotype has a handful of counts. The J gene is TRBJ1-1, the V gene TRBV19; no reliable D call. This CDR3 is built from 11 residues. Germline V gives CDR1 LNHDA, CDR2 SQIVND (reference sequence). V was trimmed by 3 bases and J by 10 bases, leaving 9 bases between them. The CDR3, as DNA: TGTGCCAGTAGTATGGGCCAGCGAGCTTTCTTT. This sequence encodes CASSMGQRAFF.

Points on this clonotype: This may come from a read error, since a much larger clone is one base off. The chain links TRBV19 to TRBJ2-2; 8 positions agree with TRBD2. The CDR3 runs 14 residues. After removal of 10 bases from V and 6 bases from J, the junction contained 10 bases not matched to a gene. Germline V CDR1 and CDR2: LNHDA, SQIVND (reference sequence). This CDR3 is CANRQGTSSGELFF. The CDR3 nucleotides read TGTGCCAATAGACAAGGGACTAGTTCCGGGGAGCTGTTTTTT.

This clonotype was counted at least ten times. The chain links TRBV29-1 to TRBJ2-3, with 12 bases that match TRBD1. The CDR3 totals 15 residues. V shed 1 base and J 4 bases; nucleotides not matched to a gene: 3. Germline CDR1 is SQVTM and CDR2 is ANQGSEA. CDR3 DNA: TGCAGCGTTGAAGGGGGGACAGGGGGCTCAGATACGCAGTATTTT. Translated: CSVEGGTGGSDTQYF.

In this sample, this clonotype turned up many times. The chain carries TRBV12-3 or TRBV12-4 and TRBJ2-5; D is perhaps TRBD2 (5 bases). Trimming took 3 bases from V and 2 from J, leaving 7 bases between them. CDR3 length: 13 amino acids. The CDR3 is CASSFRGQETQYF. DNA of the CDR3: TGTGCCAGCAGTTTCCGGGGACAAGAGACCCAGTACTTC.

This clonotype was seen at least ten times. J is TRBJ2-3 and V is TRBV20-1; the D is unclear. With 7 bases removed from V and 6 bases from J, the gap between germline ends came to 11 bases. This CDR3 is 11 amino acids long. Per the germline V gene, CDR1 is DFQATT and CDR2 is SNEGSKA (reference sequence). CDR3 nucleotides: TGCAGTGGGGCCCGGCGGGATACGCAGTATTTT. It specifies CSGARRDTQYF.

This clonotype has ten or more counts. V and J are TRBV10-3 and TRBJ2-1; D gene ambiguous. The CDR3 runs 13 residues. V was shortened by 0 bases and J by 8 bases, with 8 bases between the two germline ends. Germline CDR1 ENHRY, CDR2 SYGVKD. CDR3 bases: TGTGCCATCAGTGAGTCGGTAGGGTATGAGCAGTTCTTC. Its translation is CAISESVGYEQFF.

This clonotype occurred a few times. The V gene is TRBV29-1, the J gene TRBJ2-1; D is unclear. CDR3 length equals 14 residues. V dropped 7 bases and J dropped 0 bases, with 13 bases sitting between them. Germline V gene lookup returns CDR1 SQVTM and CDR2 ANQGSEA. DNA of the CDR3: TGCAGCGGTTCGAAAACCAGCTCCTACAATGAGCAGTTCTTC. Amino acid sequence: CSGSKTSSYNEQFF.

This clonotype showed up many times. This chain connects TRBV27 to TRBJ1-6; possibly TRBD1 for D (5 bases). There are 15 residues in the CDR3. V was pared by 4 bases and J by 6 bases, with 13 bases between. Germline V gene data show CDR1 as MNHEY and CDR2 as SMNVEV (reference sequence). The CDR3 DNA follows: TGTGCCAGCAGTTCCAGCCGGGGCATTAATTCACCCCTCCACTTT. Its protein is CASSSSRGINSPLHF.

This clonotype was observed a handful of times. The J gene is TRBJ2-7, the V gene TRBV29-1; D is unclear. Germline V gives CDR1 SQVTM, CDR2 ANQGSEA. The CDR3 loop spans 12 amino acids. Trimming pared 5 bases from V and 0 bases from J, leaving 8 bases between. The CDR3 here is CSVPGYSYEQYF. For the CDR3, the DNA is TGCAGCGTTCCGGGCTACTCCTACGAGCAGTACTTC.

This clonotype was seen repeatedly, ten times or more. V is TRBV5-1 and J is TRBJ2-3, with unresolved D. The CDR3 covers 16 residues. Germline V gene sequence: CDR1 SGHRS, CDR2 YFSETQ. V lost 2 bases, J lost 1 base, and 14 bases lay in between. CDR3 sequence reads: CASSFLGPKGTDTQYF. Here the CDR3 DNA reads TGCGCCAGCAGCTTTCTAGGACCCAAGGGCACAGATACGCAGTATTTT. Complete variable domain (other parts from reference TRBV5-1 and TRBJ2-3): KAGVTQTPRYLIKTRGQQVTLSCSPISGHRSVSWYQQTPGQGLQFLFEYFSETQRNKGNFPGRFSGRQFSNSRSEMNVSTLELGDSALYLCASSFLGPKGTDTQYFGPGTRLTVL.

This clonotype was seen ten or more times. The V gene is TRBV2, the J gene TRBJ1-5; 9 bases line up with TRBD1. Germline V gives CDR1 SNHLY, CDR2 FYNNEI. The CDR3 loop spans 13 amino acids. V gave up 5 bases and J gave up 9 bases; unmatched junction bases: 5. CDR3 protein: CASSTGTGLPQHF. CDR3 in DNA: TGTGCCAGCAGTACCGGGACAGGGCTGCCCCAGCATTTT.

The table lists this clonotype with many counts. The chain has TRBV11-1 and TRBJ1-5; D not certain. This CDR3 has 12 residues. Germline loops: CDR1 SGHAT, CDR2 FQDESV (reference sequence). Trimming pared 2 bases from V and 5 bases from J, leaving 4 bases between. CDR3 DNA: TGTGCCAGCAGCTTACAGGATCAGCCCCAGCATTTT. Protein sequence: CASSLQDQPQHF.